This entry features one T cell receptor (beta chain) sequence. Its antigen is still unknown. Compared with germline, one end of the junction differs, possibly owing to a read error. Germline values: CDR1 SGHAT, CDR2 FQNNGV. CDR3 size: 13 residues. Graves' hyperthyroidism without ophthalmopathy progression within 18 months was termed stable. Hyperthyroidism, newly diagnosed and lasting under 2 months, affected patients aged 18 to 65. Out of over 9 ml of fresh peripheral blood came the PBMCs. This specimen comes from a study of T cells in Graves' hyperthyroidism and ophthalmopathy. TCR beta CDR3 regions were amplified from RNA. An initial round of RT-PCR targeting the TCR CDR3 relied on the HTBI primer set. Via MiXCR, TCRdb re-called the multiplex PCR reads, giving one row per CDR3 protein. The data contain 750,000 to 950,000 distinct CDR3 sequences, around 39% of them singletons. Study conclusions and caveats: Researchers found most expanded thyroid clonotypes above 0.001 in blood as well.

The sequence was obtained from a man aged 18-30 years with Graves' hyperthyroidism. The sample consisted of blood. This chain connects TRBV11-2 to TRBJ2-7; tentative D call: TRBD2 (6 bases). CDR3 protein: CASSGGLPREEYF. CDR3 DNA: TGTGCCAGCAGCGGAGGACTACCCCGCGAGGAGTACTTC.